A single sample gave rise to the 21 T cell receptor beta chains below, sequenced in a study of control samples from healthy donors and cancer patients (dated by TCRdb to about 2020). The library was obtained by the immunoSEQ multiplex PCR assay. The source is immuneACCESS, and TCRdb retained only in-frame sequences with V and J called. Part of the clones is not carried over; for the studies checked, unresolved V genes explain less than half of this, and the remainder is unexplained. This sample lists some 250,000 clones; over 75% were detected once. 13% of the sample rests with the top ten. Material for sequencing was PBMCs. Receptors originate from a woman aged 60-75 years with lung cancer.

In this sample, this clone turned up once. This chain links TRBV18 with TRBJ2-2; no firm D call. V was cut by 3 bases and J by 5 bases, with 7 bases left in between. In germline, CDR1 is KGHSH, CDR2 LQKENI. This CDR3 has 13 amino acids. The CDR3 spells CASSPPSTGELFF. The CDR3 DNA reads as TGTGCCAGCTCACCTCCTTCTACCGGGGAGCTGTTTTTT.

This clone was observed once. The V call is TRBV27, the J call TRBJ2-1, with 7 nucleotides matching TRBD2. CDR1 is MNHEY, CDR2 SMNVEV, per germline (reference sequence). The CDR3 spans 15 residues. Trimming cost V 8 bases and J 0 bases; bases outside gene matches: 7. CDR3 in amino acids: CASRLAMSSYNEQFF. The CDR3 DNA sequence: TGTGCCAGCCGACTAGCCATGAGCTCCTACAATGAGCAGTTCTTC.

In the case of this clone: One junction end disagrees with the germline gene, perhaps due to a read error. The V call is TRBV2, the J call TRBJ1-1; D not certain. In germline, CDR1 is SNHLY, CDR2 FYNNEI. The CDR3 has 11 residues. This CDR3 reads CASSEYTEAFF. CDR3 coding DNA: TGTGCCAGCAGTGAGTACACAGAAGCTTTCTTT. Variable domain in full (rest from reference TRBV2 and TRBJ1-1): EPEVTQTPSHQVTQMGQEVILRCVPISNHLYFYWYRQILGQKVEFLVSFYNNEISEKSEIFDDQFSVERPDGSNFTLKIRSTKLEDSAMYFCASSEYTEAFFGQGTRLTVV.

Concerning this clone: Other DNA sequences of this sample code for an identical CDR3. The chain has TRBV7-9 and TRBJ2-5; TRBD1 matches 8 bases. This CDR3 is 14 amino acids long. The trim removed 4 bases at V and 4 bases at J, leaving 5 bases unmatched. Germline V gives CDR1 SEHNR, CDR2 FQNEAQ (reference sequence). The CDR3 region has the DNA TGTGCCAGCAGCTCGACAGGGGTCGGAGAGACCCAGTACTTC. Amino acids: CASSSTGVGETQYF.

This chain joins TRBV7-2 and TRBJ2-7; TRBD1 might be the D (6 bases). This CDR3 has 13 amino acids. Germline V lookup: CDR1 SGHTA, CDR2 FQGNSA. Trimming pared 3 bases from V and 7 bases from J, leaving 13 bases between. CDR3 in DNA: TGTGCCAGCAGCTTTGGGGGCTACACAGAGCAGTACTTC. This sequence encodes CASSFGGYTEQYF.

The chain joins TRBV29-1 to TRBJ1-1; 8 bases fit TRBD1. V lost 8 bases to trimming and J lost 5 bases; unmatched junction nucleotides: 4. This CDR3 has 11 residues. Germline V gene data show CDR1 as SQVTM and CDR2 as ANQGSEA. CDR3 region: CSSNRGTEAFF. CDR3 bases: TGCAGCTCCAACAGGGGGACTGAAGCTTTCTTT.

The chain employs TRBV27 and TRBJ1-6, with D perhaps TRBD1 (6 bases). The germline V and J ends were trimmed by 0 bases and 7 bases, with 10 bases remaining between them. This CDR3 region has 15 residues. Germline CDR1 MNHEY, CDR2 SMNVEV (reference sequence). The CDR3 loop reads CASSLSWQGNSPLHF. CDR3 sequence (DNA): TGTGCCAGCAGTTTATCGTGGCAGGGGAATTCACCCCTCCACTTT.

V and J are TRBV9 and TRBJ2-7; D is possibly TRBD2 (6 bases). Germline values: CDR1 SGDLS, CDR2 YYNGEE. The CDR3 loop spans 14 amino acids. Between the trimmed V and J ends, which lost 2 bases and 6 bases, there was a span of 15 bases. CDR3 amino acids: CASSVAPEGREQYF. The CDR3 DNA follows: TGTGCCAGCAGCGTTGCCCCGGAGGGGCGCGAGCAGTACTTC.

The chain employs TRBV19 and TRBJ2-2; a weak D match, TRBD1 (5 bases). The germline gives CDR1 LNHDA, CDR2 SQIVND (reference sequence). This CDR3 region has 16 residues. V dropped 6 bases and J dropped 7 bases, with 21 bases sitting between them. The CDR3 loop reads CASRTAGQGRIGELFF. CDR3 in DNA: TGTGCCAGTAGAACAGCCGGCCAGGGCCGGATCGGGGAGCTGTTTTTT.

A few counts support this clone. The chain couples TRBV3-1 (or the pseudogene TRBV3-2) to TRBJ2-2; 14 bases are a match to TRBD2. The germline CDR1 and CDR2 sequences are LGHDT and YNNKEL (reference sequence). The CDR3 spans 17 residues. V lost 1 base to trimming and J lost 7 bases; unmatched junction nucleotides: 5. The CDR3 nucleotides read TGTGCCAGCAGCCAAGGGACTAGCGGGGGGCGTGGCGGGGAGCTGTTTTTT. Translating gives CASSQGTSGGRGGELFF.

This clone appeared a single time. CDR3 sequence reads: CASSVGGSQETQYF. DNA for the CDR3: TGTGCCAGCAGCGTAGGGGGGTCCCAAGAGACCCAGTACTTC. This chain joins TRBV9 and TRBJ2-5, with D perhaps matching TRBD1 or TRBD2 (5 bases each). The CDR3 consists of 14 residues. In germline, CDR1 is SGDLS, CDR2 YYNGEE. V was shortened by 0 bases and J by 1 base, with 7 bases between the two germline ends.

V is TRBV19 and J is TRBJ2-6; TRBD1 is a possible D gene (6 bases). Germline values: CDR1 LNHDA, CDR2 SQIVND (reference sequence). Trimming left V 9 bases short and J 2 bases short, with 17 bases between. CDR3 length: 16 residues. CDR3 amino acids: CASSDRTWTGANVLTF. The CDR3 DNA reads as TGTGCCAGCTCGGACAGAACCTGGACTGGGGCCAACGTCCTGACTTTC.

V and J are TRBV2 and TRBJ2-3; maybe TRBD2 (5 bases). The CDR3 spans 16 residues. In germline, CDR1 is SNHLY, CDR2 FYNNEI. V was shortened by 5 bases and J by 3 bases, with 18 bases between the two germline ends. CDR3 sequence (DNA): TGTGCCAGCAGTTTAGATAGCGCTACGAGGACAGATACGCAGTATTTT. This sequence encodes CASSLDSATRTDTQYF. The whole variable domain, filled in from reference TRBV2 and TRBJ2-3, reads EPEVTQTPSHQVTQMGQEVILRCVPISNHLYFYWYRQILGQKVEFLVSFYNNEISEKSEIFDDQFSVERPDGSNFTLKIRSTKLEDSAMYFCASSLDSATRTDTQYFGPGTRLTVL.

This clone has a single count. The J gene is TRBJ2-2, the V gene TRBV14; TRBD1 matches at 8 bases. V gave up 4 bases and J gave up 5 bases; unmatched junction bases: 3. The germline V gene has CDR1 SGHDN and CDR2 FVKESK. CDR3 length: 14 residues. CDR3 region: CASSPRTGTGELFF. CDR3 DNA: TGTGCCAGCAGCCCCCGGACAGGGACCGGGGAGCTGTTTTTT.

This chain links TRBV13 with TRBJ1-2; no clear D. The V end was cut by 5 bases, the J end by 1 base, with 14 bases between. Germline V gene data show CDR1 as PRHDT and CDR2 as FYEKMQ (reference sequence). This CDR3 comprises 15 residues. The CDR3 sequence: CASSSLHTINYGYTF. DNA of the CDR3: TGTGCCAGCAGCAGCCTTCACACGATTAACTATGGCTACACCTTC. Full variable domain (remainder filled in from reference TRBV13 and TRBJ1-2): AAGVIQSPRHLIKEKRETATLKCYPIPRHDTVYWYQQGPGQDPQFLISFYEKMQSDKGSIPDRFSAQQFSDYHSELNMSSLELGDSALYFCASSSLHTINYGYTFGSGTRLTVV.

The V gene is TRBV5-4, the J gene TRBJ1-1; 7 bases line up with TRBD1. Per germline, CDR1 SGHNT and CDR2 YYREEE (reference sequence). The CDR3 is 14 amino acids. The V gene end was trimmed by 5 bases and the J gene end by 1 base; junction bases not matched to a gene: 5. CDR3 sequence (DNA): TGTGCCAGCAGGCCGGGACAGACGAACACTGAAGCTTTCTTT. It is translated as CASRPGQTNTEAFF.

The rearrangement joins TRBV28 to TRBJ1-1; 8 bases map to TRBD1. Germline assignment: CDR1 MDHEN and CDR2 SYDVKM. V trimming: 3 bases; J trimming: 1 base; junction bases outside the gene matches: 4. The length of the CDR3 is 15 residues. CDR3 DNA sequence: TGTGCCAGCAGTTTGGGAGACAGGGGGAACACTGAAGCTTTCTTT. This encodes CASSLGDRGNTEAFF.

The table lists this clone with a count of one. CDR3 DNA: TGTGCAGTGCGGGCAGGGGGAAACACCGGGGAGCTGTTTTTT. This translates into CAVRAGGNTGELFF. The chain is built from TRBV6-5 and TRBJ2-2; 7 bases are a match to TRBD1. Germline assignment: CDR1 MNHEY and CDR2 SVGAGI. The CDR3 consists of 14 residues.

The V and J genes are TRBV29-1 and TRBJ1-1, with D uncertain. Germline V gives CDR1 SQVTM, CDR2 ANQGSEA. This CDR3 spans 13 amino acids. The V gene lost 3 bases and the J gene lost 0 bases, with 8 bases spanning the gap. The CDR3 loop reads CSVDRQLNTEAFF. The CDR3 region has the DNA TGCAGCGTTGACCGACAACTGAACACTGAAGCTTTCTTT.

CDR3 in DNA: TGTGCCAGCAGCATCGGGACAGGGCGTACTGAAGCTTTCTTT. This encodes CASSIGTGRTEAFF. The chain links TRBV7-6 to TRBJ1-1; TRBD1 matches at 9 bases. V was pared by 5 bases and J by 5 bases, with 6 bases of the junction left unmatched. Germline values: CDR1 SGHVS, CDR2 FNYEAQ. This CDR3 has 14 residues.

This clone showed up just once. The genes are TRBV4-1 and TRBJ2-5; D is ambiguous. V was cut by 4 bases and J by 4 bases, with 19 bases left in between. Germline V CDR1 and CDR2: MGHRA, YSYEKL. There are 16 residues in the CDR3. CDR3 loop: CASSLSPRALGETQYF. The CDR3 DNA follows: TGCGCCAGCAGCCTAAGTCCCCGGGCCCTTGGAGAGACCCAGTACTTC.